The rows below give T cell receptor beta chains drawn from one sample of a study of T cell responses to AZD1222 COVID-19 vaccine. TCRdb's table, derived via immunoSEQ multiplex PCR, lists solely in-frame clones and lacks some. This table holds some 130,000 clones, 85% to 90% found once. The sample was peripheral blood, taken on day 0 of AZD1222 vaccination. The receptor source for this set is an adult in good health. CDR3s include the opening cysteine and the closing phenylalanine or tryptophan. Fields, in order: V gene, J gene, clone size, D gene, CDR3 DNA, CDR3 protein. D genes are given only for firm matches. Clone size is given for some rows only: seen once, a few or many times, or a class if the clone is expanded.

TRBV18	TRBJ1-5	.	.	TGTGCCAGCTCGGGAAGTTTCAATCAGCCCCAGCATTTT	CASSGSFNQPQHF
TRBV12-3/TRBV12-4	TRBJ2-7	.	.	TGTGCCAGCAGCGGGGGGCGGTCCTACGAGCAGTACTTC	CASSGGRSYEQYF
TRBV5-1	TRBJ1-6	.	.	TGCGCCAGCAGCTTGGGTGGGGCCGAGGGTGGTTCACCCCTCCACTTT	CASSLGGAEGGSPLHF
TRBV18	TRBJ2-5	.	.	TGTGCCAGCTTGGGGACTTTGGGAGAGACCCAGTACTTC	CASLGTLGETQYF
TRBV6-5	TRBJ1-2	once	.	TGTGCCAGCAGTTACCGGGACACTAACTATGGCTACACCTTC	CASSYRDTNYGYTF
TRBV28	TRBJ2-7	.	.	TGTGCCAGCAGTCAAGGACAGACCACGTATCTCAGGGACGAGCAGTACTTC	CASSQGQTTYLRDEQYF
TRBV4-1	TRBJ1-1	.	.	TGCGCCAGCAGCCAAGGGGGGAGAGGGGCTTTCTTT	CASSQGGRGAFF
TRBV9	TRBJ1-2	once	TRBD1	TGTGCCAGCAGCGGACGGGACAGGGATGGCTACACCTTC	CASSGRDRDGYTF
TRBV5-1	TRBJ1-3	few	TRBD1	TGCGCCAGCAGCCCGACAGGGTTGGGAAACACCATATATTTT	CASSPTGLGNTIYF
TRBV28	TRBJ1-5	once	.	TGTGCCAGCAGTTTATTACTGGGTCGGCAGCCCCAGCATTTT	CASSLLLGRQPQHF
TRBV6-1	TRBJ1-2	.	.	TGTGCCAGCAGTGAAGCGGGGGGACGGGGCTACACCTTC	CASSEAGGRGYTF